The 8 T cell receptor beta chains below were found in one sample sequenced in a study of cytomegalovirus exposure and HLA in healthy donors. The PCR employed 60 Vbeta primers together with 13 Jbeta primers. The repertoire was sequenced with immunoSEQ multiplex PCR; TCRdb's copy has only in-frame clones and lacks some. The sample records 150,000 to 200,000 clones, under 75% being singletons. Sample: PBMCs. The source is a man in his forties in good health and CMV-seropositive.

This rearrangement joins TRBV5-1 to TRBJ1-2, with D possibly matching TRBD1 (5 bases). V lost 0 bases and J lost 3, with 18 bases in between. From germline, CDR1 is SGHRS and CDR2 YFSETQ. CDR3 size: 17 residues. The CDR3: CASSLEGRWESDYGYTF. DNA for the CDR3: TGCGCCAGCAGCTTGGAGGGGCGCTGGGAATCAGACTATGGCTACACCTTC.

This clone was seen only a few times. This rearrangement joins TRBV6-5 to TRBJ1-5; TRBD1 matches 8 bases. Per germline, CDR1 MNHEY and CDR2 SVGAGI. The CDR3 covers 13 residues. Trimming cost V 6 bases and J 5 bases; bases outside gene matches: 3. CDR3 DNA: TGTGCCAGCAGCTTACAGGGGGATCAGCCCCAGCATTTT. It codes for CASSLQGDQPQHF.

There are a few counts of this clone. The chain carries TRBV4-2 and TRBJ2-7; tentatively, D is TRBD1 (5 bases). Deletions cut 5 bases from V and 3 bases from J, with 17 bases between. Germline CDR1 LGHNA, CDR2 YNFKEQ. CDR3 length: 15 residues. This chain's CDR3 is CASSRGNDGFYEQYF. The DNA of the CDR3 is TGTGCCAGCAGCAGGGGAAACGATGGGTTCTACGAGCAGTACTTC.

The chain has TRBV7-9 and TRBJ1-4, with D perhaps matching TRBD1 (5 bases). This CDR3 region has 16 residues. V was trimmed by 1 base and J by 8 bases, leaving 17 bases between them. CDR1 SEHNR and CDR2 FQNEAQ come from the germline V gene (reference sequence). The CDR3 DNA sequence: TGTGCCAGCAGCTTAGTAAGCGGGCAGGGCCGGGAAAAACTGTTTTTT. Translation gives CASSLVSGQGREKLFF.

The rearrangement joins TRBV4-3 to TRBJ1-1, with TRBD1 identical over 7 bases. Germline loops: CDR1 LGHNA, CDR2 YSLEER. V shed 2 bases, J shed 3 bases, and the junction held 6 bases outside the gene matches. The CDR3 runs to 15 residues. CDR3 in DNA: TGCGCCAGCAGCCAACAACGTCAGGGGGACACTGAAGCTTTCTTT. Translating gives CASSQQRQGDTEAFF.

This chain uses TRBV30 with TRBJ1-2; D is possibly TRBD1 (6 bases). CDR3 size: 15 residues. V lost 0 bases, J lost 8 bases, and 19 bases lay in between. Germline V lookup: CDR1 GTSNPN, CDR2 SVGIG (reference sequence). In DNA, the CDR3 is TGTGCCTGGAGTGTACCAGGGGCCGGGCCGGGAGGCTACACCTTC. Translation gives CAWSVPGAGPGGYTF.

V and J are TRBV5-6 and TRBJ2-7; D is undetermined. The germline V and J ends were trimmed by 0 bases and 2 bases, with 6 bases remaining between them. Per germline, CDR1 SGHDT and CDR2 YYEEEE. The CDR3 extends over 13 amino acids. The CDR3 DNA is TGTGCCAGCAGCTTGGTCAGTCCCTACGAGCAGTACTTC. Translating gives CASSLVSPYEQYF.

The chain carries TRBV7-2 and TRBJ2-3; 9 nucleotides line up with TRBD2. Germline V lookup: CDR1 SGHTA, CDR2 FQGNSA. This CDR3 comprises 14 residues. V was pared by 3 bases and J by 7 bases, with 5 bases of the junction left unmatched. The CDR3 DNA is TGTGCCAGCAGCTTCGAGCGGGGGGAAAATACGCAGTATTTT. Its translation: CASSFERGENTQYF.